The T cell receptor beta chain described here comes from a study of blood T cell repertoires in COVID-19 (dated by TCRdb to 2018 to 2020). Context from the whole study: Collaborator samples came from the United States, Italy and Spain and covered acute and convalescent phases of COVID-19. The repertoires were made available in a free public database intended to serve as a resource for research on the immune response to SARS-CoV-2. Where available, HLA class I and class II types were obtained from metadata supplied by the sample provider rather than from assay-based typing. The dataset comprised deeply sampled blood TCRbeta repertoires from subjects exposed to, actively infected with, or recovered from COVID-19. The prospective study material was composed of cDNA or gDNA derived from T cells, B-cell-depleted T cells, or PBMCs. Sample metadata almost always included a de-identified subject ID, COVID-19 status, age in years and sex. The samples were drawn from two sources: the first 160 participants of the ongoing ImmuneRACE study, and fewer than 1,500 subjects contributed by 6 global collaborators. Beyond this particular receptor, the publication reports: The quantity of clinical and demographic metadata differed by source and by participant and was supplied without curation.

TCRbeta CDR3 regions were amplified from genomic DNA using the immunoSEQ Assay, a bias-controlled multiplex PCR. The original methods were these. Within the assay, amplification of reference gene primers was used to estimate how many nucleated cells each sample contained. To quantify the absolute abundance of each unique TCRbeta CDR3 rearrangement, sequence reads were collapsed and filtered. For each sample, productive Simpson clonality was calculated as the square root of Simpson's diversity index across productive rearrangements. TCRdb provides this immuneACCESS table in a form limited to in-frame rearrangements. Some clones are lacking; in checked studies, under half of them reflect an unresolved V gene, and why the rest are absent is not known. Clonal size and the V and J genes are those of that table, whereas D and trimming came from the DNA. Recorded for this sample are roughly 88,000 clones; roughly nine tenths of them occurred a single time. The top ten constitute about 18% of the sample.

On this clone: The clone's antigen remains unknown. Per-base qualities were not stored, and no clone one base away is much larger.

At one collaborating source in Seattle, patients were enrolled during active infection and were followed longitudinally through the course of disease. Whole blood was collected in K2EDTA tubes by collaborating institutions according to the institutions' own protocols. Collaborator samples were shipped for TCRbeta analysis as frozen whole blood, isolated PBMCs, or DNA extracted from either sample type. The sequenced material came from peripheral blood. The sequence was collected from a woman aged 55-69 years with COVID-19, enrolled during active disease.

The CDR3 protein is CASSYRRLAGGPWTGELFF. The DNA is as follows: TGTGCCAGCAGTTACCGCCGACTAGCGGGGGGGCCGTGGACCGGGGAGCTGTTTTTT. Rearrangement joined TRBV6-2 or TRBV6-3 to TRBJ2-2; 14 nucleotides in the junction match TRBD2. V loses 2 bases at its end and J loses 5 bases; junction bases beyond the gene matches: 10. From its cysteine to its phenylalanine, the CDR3 spans 19 amino acids. The retained sequence is limited to the CDR3, 57 bases, with the frame set at the first base. CDR1 MNHEY and CDR2 SVGEGT were looked up in the germline V gene.